A selection of T cell receptor beta chains follows, all from one sample in a study of regulatory T cells in long-lasting Graves disease. Using its own MiXCR run on the multiplex PCR reads, TCRdb lists one record per CDR3 protein. This table holds hundreds of thousands of distinct CDR3 sequences, approximately 15% found once. The same specimen was also included in a second study, on T cells in Graves' hyperthyroidism and ophthalmopathy.

The material sequenced was peripheral blood mononuclear cells (PBMCs), taken at new diagnosis, from a patient treated with antithyroid drugs. The receptors were sampled from a woman between 35 and 50 years old with Graves disease. CDR3s include the opening cysteine and the closing phenylalanine or tryptophan. The D gene is left open where the match is weak. A row's size may be missing; if present it is once, few, many or a size class.

d_call,clone_size,j_call,v_call,cdr3_aa,cdr3_nt
.,many,TRBJ2-6,TRBV2,CASSVPGAGANVLTF,TGTGCCAGCAGTGTTCCGGGAGCTGGGGCCAACGTCCTGACTTTC
TRBD1,many,TRBJ2-1,TRBV5-1,CASSGSGTGVRNEQFF,TGCGCCAGCAGCGGCTCCGGGACAGGGGTTCGTAATGAGCAGTTCTTC
TRBD1,many,TRBJ1-2,TRBV12-3/TRBV12-4,CASLSSDRGRGYTF,TGTGCCAGCCTCTCGAGCGACAGGGGGAGGGGCTACACCTTC
.,many,TRBJ1-5,TRBV11-2,CASSRGSTNQPQHF,TGTGCCAGCAGCCGGGGTAGCACCAATCAGCCCCAGCATTTT
.,many,TRBJ2-1,TRBV15,CATRGAGVSYNEQFF,TGTGCCACCAGAGGGGCGGGTGTCTCCTACAATGAGCAGTTCTTC
.,many,TRBJ2-7,TRBV9,CASSPEVGGSYEQYF,TGTGCCAGCAGCCCCGAGGTGGGGGGCAGCTACGAGCAGTACTTC
TRBD1,many,TRBJ2-3,TRBV6-2/TRBV6-3,CASSFDRGLFQYTQYF,TGTGCCAGCAGCTTCGACAGGGGGCTTTTTCAGTACACGCAGTATTTT
.,.,TRBJ2-6,TRBV28,CASSPSTGRSGANVLTF,TGTGCCAGCAGCCCCTCCACAGGCCGCTCTGGGGCCAACGTCCTGACTTTC
.,.,TRBJ1-1,TRBV12-3/TRBV12-4,CATMRGGRGKSEAFF,TGTGCCACCATGAGGGGGGGTCGGGGAAAGTCTGAAGCTTTCTTT
.,many,TRBJ2-5,TRBV28,CASRIQGMGETQYF,TGTGCCAGCAGGATACAGGGAATGGGAGAGACCCAGTACTTC
.,many,TRBJ1-1,TRBV10-3,CAISPTLNTEAFF,TGTGCCATCAGTCCGACACTGAACACTGAAGCTTTCTTT
.,.,TRBJ2-3,TRBV7-2,CASSQGPDTQYF,TGTGCCAGCAGCCAGGGTCCAGATACGCAGTATTTT
.,.,TRBJ2-5,TRBV19,CASSENRDQETQYF,TGTGCCAGTAGCGAAAACAGGGATCAAGAGACCCAGTACTTC
TRBD1,many,TRBJ1-1,TRBV12-3/TRBV12-4,CASSLGTGAVNTEAFF,TGTGCCAGCAGTTTAGGGACAGGGGCCGTGAACACTGAAGCTTTCTTT
TRBD2,few,TRBJ2-5,TRBV7-2,CASTGTSGSSYNEQYF,TGTGCCAGTACCGGGACTAGCGGGTCCTCCTACAATGAGCAGTACTTC
TRBD1,many,TRBJ1-4,TRBV27,CASRADRGRATNEKLFF,TGTGCCAGCAGGGCGGACAGGGGGCGCGCAACTAATGAAAAACTGTTTTTT
TRBD2,.,TRBJ2-1,TRBV20-1,CSARGAAGGGHNEQFF,TGCAGTGCTAGAGGTGCCGCGGGAGGGGGCCACAATGAGCAGTTCTTC
.,.,TRBJ2-4,TRBV28,CASSGVLNIQYF,TGTGCCAGCTCGGGAGTTCTAAACATTCAGTACTTC
.,.,TRBJ1-2,TRBV9,CASSVASAHDGNYGYTF,TGTGCCAGCAGCGTAGCTTCAGCCCACGACGGGAACTATGGCTACACCTTC
.,few,TRBJ2-5,TRBV5-1,CASSPAGETQYF,TGTGCCAGCTCACCAGCGGGAGAGACCCAGTACTTC
.,few,TRBJ1-3,TRBV7-9,CASSLGRGDPGNTIYF,TGTGCCAGCAGCTTAGGAAGGGGTGACCCTGGAAACACCATATATTTT
.,many,TRBJ2-1,TRBV18,CASSPRLNNEQFF,TGTGCCAGCTCCCCTAGACTCAACAATGAGCAGTTCTTC
.,many,TRBJ1-2,TRBV12-3/TRBV12-4,CASREQGRPYGYTF,TGTGCCAGCAGGGAACAGGGCCGGCCCTATGGCTACACCTTC
.,few,TRBJ2-1,TRBV20-1,CSARGPLLGNEQFF,TGCAGTGCTAGGGGTCCATTGCTCGGTAATGAGCAGTTCTTC
.,few,TRBJ2-1,TRBV11-2,CASSPASGSYNEQFF,TGTGCCAGCAGCCCTGCCTCAGGCTCCTACAATGAGCAGTTCTTC
.,many,TRBJ2-3,TRBV11-2,CASSLGGGIADTQYF,TGTGCCAGCAGCTTAGGAGGAGGGATCGCAGATACGCAGTATTTT
TRBD2,many,TRBJ2-1,TRBV20-1,CSASLSGRSQWEQFF,TGCAGTGCTAGCCTCAGCGGGAGGTCCCAATGGGAGCAGTTCTTC
.,.,TRBJ2-7,TRBV2,CASSEAGYAGEQYF,TGTGCCAGCAGTGAAGCCGGCTACGCTGGCGAGCAGTACTTC
TRBD2,few,TRBJ2-1,TRBV18,CASSGLAGETEQFF,TGTGCCAGCTCGGGACTAGCGGGAGAGACTGAGCAGTTCTTC
TRBD2,.,TRBJ2-1,TRBV4-1,CASSQDRPSGRSDEQFF,TGCGCCAGCAGCCAAGATCGTCCTAGCGGGAGGTCCGATGAGCAGTTCTTC
.,.,TRBJ1-5,TRBV2,CASRDSVYSNRPQHF,TGTGCCAGCAGGGACAGTGTTTATAGCAATCGGCCCCAGCATTTT
.,many,TRBJ2-7,TRBV11-2,CASSPRAWEQYF,TGTGCCAGCAGCCCCCGGGCGTGGGAGCAGTACTTC
TRBD1,many,TRBJ2-2,TRBV30,CAWSRQGADTGELFF,TGTGCCTGGAGCCGACAGGGGGCGGACACCGGGGAGCTGTTTTTT
TRBD2,many,TRBJ2-1,TRBV29-1,CSVDIGTTVRNEQFF,TGCAGCGTTGATATCGGGACTACCGTCCGCAATGAGCAGTTCTTC
.,.,TRBJ1-2,TRBV30,CAWMTGYNYGYTF,TGTGCCTGGATGACAGGCTATAACTATGGCTACACCTTC
.,few,TRBJ1-4,TRBV5-5,CASRTTRGEKLFF,TGTGCCAGCAGGACCACCAGGGGTGAAAAACTGTTTTTT
.,.,TRBJ1-4,TRBV4-1,CASSQTTVHNEKLFF,TGCGCCAGCAGCCAGACCACAGTGCACAATGAAAAACTGTTTTTT
.,.,TRBJ1-4,TRBV5-4,CASSLPDEKLFF,TGTGCCAGCAGCTTACCGGATGAAAAACTGTTTTTT
TRBD1,many,TRBJ1-2,TRBV7-2,CASSPSGQGGVGGYTF,TGTGCCAGCAGCCCATCTGGACAGGGAGGAGTGGGTGGCTACACCTTC
.,many,TRBJ1-1,TRBV6-5,CASSSSGGTEAFF,.
.,.,TRBJ2-3,TRBV13,CASSSPGLRSPDTQYF,TGTGCCAGCAGCTCTCCAGGCTTAAGATCCCCAGATACGCAGTATTTT
.,few,TRBJ2-3,TRBV20-1,CSARVGGTDTQYF,TGCAGTGCTAGAGTGGGCGGGACAGATACGCAGTATTTT
TRBD1,.,TRBJ1-1,TRBV6-1,CASSPYPSAGGKFTEAFF,TGTGCCAGCAGTCCCTACCCGTCGGCAGGGGGCAAGTTCACTGAAGCTTTCTTT
TRBD1,many,TRBJ2-7,TRBV10-3,CAIKSGRGQYEQYF,TGTGCCATCAAATCGGGCAGGGGGCAGTACGAGCAGTACTTC
.,many,TRBJ2-1,TRBV28,CASKGGLAPLDEQFF,TGTGCCAGCAAGGGGGGGCTAGCGCCTTTGGATGAGCAGTTCTTC
TRBD1,many,TRBJ2-7,TRBV18,CASSSTGVAYEQYF,TGTGCCAGCTCATCGACAGGGGTGGCCTACGAGCAGTACTTC
.,few,TRBJ1-2,TRBV12-3/TRBV12-4,CASSLALSGWDYGYTF,TGTGCCAGCAGTTTAGCGCTTTCCGGGTGGGACTATGGCTACACCTTC
.,few,TRBJ2-1,TRBV12-3/TRBV12-4,CASSLATSGFSYNEQFF,TGTGCCAGCAGTTTAGCTACTTCGGGGTTCTCCTACAATGAGCAGTTCTTC
.,.,TRBJ2-4,TRBV5-1,CASSVGQNKNIQYF,TGCGCCAGCAGCGTCGGCCAGAACAAAAACATTCAGTACTTC
.,many,TRBJ1-1,TRBV6-2/TRBV6-3,CASRLDSKTMNTEAFF,TGTGCCAGCAGACTGGACAGCAAGACGATGAACACTGAAGCTTTCTTT